In this sample, the clone carrying this TCR beta chain turned up once. The antigen is undetermined. Deletions cut 6 bases from V and 0 bases from J, with 12 bases between. CDR3 length: 14 amino acids. Germline V gene lookup returns CDR1 SQVTM and CDR2 ANQGSEA. This record comes from a study of cytomegalovirus exposure and HLA in healthy donors. General observations from the study: An analysis that came later showed most CMV-associated TCR beta chains appearing HLA-restricted. A few CMV-associated chains proved CMV antigen-specific in vitro.

The PCR employed 60 Vbeta primers together with 13 Jbeta primers. Generated by immunoSEQ multiplex PCR, the TCRdb table keeps only in-frame clones and is missing some. The repertoire holds approximately 31,000 clones, roughly 89% seen once, with around 3% in the top ten. The chain couples TRBV29-1 to TRBJ1-3; D not certain. Sequences were obtained from PBMCs. The TCR sequence derives from a boy aged 5-17 years in good health and CMV-seronegative. The CDR3 spells CSVTTANSGNTIYF. DNA for the CDR3: TGCAGCGTCACCACAGCAAACTCTGGAAACACCATATATTTT.